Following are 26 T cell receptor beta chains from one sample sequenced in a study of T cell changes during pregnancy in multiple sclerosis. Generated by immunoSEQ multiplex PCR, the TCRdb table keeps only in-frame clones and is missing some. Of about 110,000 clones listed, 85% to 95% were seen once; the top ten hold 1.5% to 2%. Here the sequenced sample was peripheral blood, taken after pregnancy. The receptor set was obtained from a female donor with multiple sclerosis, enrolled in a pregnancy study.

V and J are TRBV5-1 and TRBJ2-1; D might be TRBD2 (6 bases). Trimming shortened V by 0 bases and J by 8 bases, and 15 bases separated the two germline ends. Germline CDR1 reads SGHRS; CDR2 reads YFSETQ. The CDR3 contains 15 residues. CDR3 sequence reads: CASSLGVGGTDEQFF. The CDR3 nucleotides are TGCGCCAGCAGCTTGGGGGTTGGCGGGACGGATGAGCAGTTCTTC.

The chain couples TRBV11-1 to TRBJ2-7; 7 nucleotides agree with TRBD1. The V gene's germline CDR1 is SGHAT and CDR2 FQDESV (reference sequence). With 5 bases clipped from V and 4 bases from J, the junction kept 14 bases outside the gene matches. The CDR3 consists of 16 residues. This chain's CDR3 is CASSPRGAAGGYEQYF. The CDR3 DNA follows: TGTGCCAGCAGCCCTCGGGGCGCGGCAGGGGGATACGAGCAGTACTTC.

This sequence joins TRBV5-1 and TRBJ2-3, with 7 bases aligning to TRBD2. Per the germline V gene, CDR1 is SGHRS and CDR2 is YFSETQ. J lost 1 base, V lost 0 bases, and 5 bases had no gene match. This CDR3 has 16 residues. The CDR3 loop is CASSLVGAGGTDTQYF. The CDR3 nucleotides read TGCGCCAGCAGCTTGGTCGGGGCGGGGGGCACAGATACGCAGTATTTT.

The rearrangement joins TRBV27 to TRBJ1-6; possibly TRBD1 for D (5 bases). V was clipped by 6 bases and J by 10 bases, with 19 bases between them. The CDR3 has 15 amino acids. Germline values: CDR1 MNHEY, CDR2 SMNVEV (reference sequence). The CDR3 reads CASSEVWTLASPLHF. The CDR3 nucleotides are TGTGCCAGCAGCGAGGTGTGGACACTCGCCTCACCCCTCCACTTT.

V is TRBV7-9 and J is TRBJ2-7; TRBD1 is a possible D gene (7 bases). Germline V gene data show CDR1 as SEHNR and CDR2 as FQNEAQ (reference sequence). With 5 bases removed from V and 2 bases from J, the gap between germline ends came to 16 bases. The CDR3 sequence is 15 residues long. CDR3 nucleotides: TGTGCCAGCAGCCCAGGGGGAGGAGGCCCCTACGAGCAGTACTTC. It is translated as CASSPGGGGPYEQYF.

CDR3 region: CASSRTGGSGTDTQYF. The CDR3 DNA sequence: TGTGCCAGCAGTAGAACAGGGGGCTCGGGCACAGATACGCAGTATTTT. V is TRBV6-4 and J is TRBJ2-3, with TRBD1 matching over 9 bases. The germline V gene encodes CDR1 MRHNA and CDR2 SNTAGT. Trimming removed 5 bases from V and 1 base from J; junction bases left unmatched: 7. There are 16 residues in the CDR3.

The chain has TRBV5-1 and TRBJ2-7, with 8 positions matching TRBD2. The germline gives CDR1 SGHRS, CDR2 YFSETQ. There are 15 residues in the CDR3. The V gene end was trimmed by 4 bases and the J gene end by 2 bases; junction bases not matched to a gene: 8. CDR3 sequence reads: CASSDNSGTTYEQYF. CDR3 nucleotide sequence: TGCGCCAGCAGCGACAATAGCGGGACCACCTACGAGCAGTACTTC.

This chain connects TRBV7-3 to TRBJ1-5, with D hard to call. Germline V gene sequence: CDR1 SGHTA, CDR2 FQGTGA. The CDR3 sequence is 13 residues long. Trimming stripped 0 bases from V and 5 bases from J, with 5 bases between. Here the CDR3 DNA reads TGTGCCAGCAGCTTAACGGCGGATCAGCCCCAGCATTTT. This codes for CASSLTADQPQHF.

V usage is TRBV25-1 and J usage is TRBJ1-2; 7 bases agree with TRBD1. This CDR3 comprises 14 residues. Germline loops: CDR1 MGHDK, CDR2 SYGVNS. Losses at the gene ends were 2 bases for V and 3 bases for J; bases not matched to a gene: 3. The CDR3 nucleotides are TGTGCCAGCAGTGAAGCGACAGGGTACTATGGCTACACCTTC. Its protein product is CASSEATGYYGYTF.

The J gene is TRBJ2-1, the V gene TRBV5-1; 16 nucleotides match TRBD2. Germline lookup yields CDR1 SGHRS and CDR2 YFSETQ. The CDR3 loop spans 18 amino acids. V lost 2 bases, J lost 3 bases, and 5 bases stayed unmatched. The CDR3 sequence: CASSFLGLAGGIYNEQFF. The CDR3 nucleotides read TGCGCCAGCAGCTTTTTGGGACTAGCGGGGGGGATCTACAATGAGCAGTTCTTC. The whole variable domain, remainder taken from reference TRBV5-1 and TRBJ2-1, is KAGVTQTPRYLIKTRGQQVTLSCSPISGHRSVSWYQQTPGQGLQFLFEYFSETQRNKGNFPGRFSGRQFSNSRSEMNVSTLELGDSALYLCASSFLGLAGGIYNEQFFGPGTRLTVL.

The CDR3 protein is CASSGSGMTGGELFF. The CDR3 DNA is TGTGCCAGCAGCGGTAGCGGGATGACAGGCGGGGAGCTGTTTTTT. J is TRBJ2-2 and V is TRBV9; 8 bases are a match to TRBD2. Trimming removed 3 bases from V and 7 bases from J; junction bases left unmatched: 8. The CDR3 is made up of 15 amino acids. CDR1 and CDR2 (germline): SGDLS, YYNGEE.

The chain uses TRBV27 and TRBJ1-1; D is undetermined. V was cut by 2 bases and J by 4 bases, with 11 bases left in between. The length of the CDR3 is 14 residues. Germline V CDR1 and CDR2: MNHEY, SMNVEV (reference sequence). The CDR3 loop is CASSLRTDPTEAFF. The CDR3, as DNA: TGTGCCAGCAGTTTACGAACAGACCCCACTGAAGCTTTCTTT.

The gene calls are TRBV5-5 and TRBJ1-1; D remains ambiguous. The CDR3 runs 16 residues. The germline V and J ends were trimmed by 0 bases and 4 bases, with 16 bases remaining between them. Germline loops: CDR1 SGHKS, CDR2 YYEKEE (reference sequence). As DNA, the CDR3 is TGTGCCAGCAGCTTGGACGTATGGGCGCCCAGCACTGAAGCTTTCTTT. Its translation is CASSLDVWAPSTEAFF.

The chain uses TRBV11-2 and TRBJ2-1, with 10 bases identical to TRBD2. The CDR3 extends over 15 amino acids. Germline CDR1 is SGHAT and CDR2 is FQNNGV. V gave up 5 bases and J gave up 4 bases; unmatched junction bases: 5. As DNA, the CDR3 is TGTGCCAGCAGCCGCGGGACTAGCGAGTACAATGAGCAGTTCTTC. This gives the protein CASSRGTSEYNEQFF.

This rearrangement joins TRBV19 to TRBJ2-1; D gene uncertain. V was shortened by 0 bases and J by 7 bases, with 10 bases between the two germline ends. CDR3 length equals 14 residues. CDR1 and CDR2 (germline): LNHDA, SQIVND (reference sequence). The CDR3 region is CASSIEGSRNEQFF. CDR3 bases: TGTGCCAGTAGTATAGAGGGTAGCCGGAATGAGCAGTTCTTC.

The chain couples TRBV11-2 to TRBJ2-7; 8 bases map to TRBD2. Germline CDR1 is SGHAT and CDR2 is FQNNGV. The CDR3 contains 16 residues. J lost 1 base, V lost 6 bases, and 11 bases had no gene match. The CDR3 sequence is CASSFDSGSRSYEQYF. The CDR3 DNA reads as TGTGCCAGCAGTTTCGACAGCGGGAGTAGGTCCTACGAGCAGTACTTC. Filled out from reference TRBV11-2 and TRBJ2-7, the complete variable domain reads EAGVAQSPRYKIIEKRQSVAFWCNPISGHATLYWYQQILGQGPKLLIQFQNNGVVDDSQLPKDRFSAERLKGVDSTLKIQPAKLEDSAVYLCASSFDSGSRSYEQYFGPGTRLTVT.

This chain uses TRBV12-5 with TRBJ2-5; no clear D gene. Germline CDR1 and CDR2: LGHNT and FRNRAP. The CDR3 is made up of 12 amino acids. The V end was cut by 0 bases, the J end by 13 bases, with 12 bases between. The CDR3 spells CASGLVVPYGYF. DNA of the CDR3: TGTGCTAGTGGTTTGGTAGTACCCTACGGGTACTTC.

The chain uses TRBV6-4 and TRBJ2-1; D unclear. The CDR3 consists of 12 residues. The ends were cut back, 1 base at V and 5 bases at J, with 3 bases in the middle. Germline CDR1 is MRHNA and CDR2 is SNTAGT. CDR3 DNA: TGTGCCAGCAGTGACTATAACAATGAGCAGTTCTTC. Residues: CASSDYNNEQFF.

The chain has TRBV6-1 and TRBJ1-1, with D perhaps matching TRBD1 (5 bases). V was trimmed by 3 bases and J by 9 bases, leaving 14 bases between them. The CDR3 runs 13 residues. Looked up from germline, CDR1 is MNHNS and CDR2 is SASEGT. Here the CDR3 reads CASSDEFDRKAFF. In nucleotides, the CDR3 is TGTGCCAGCAGTGATGAGTTCGACAGAAAAGCTTTCTTT.

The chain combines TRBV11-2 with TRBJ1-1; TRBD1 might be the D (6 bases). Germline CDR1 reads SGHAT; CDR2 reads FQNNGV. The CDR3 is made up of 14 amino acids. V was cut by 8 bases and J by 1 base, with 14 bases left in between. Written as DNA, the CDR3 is TGTGCCAGCCAGGCAGGGGTCGGGAACACTGAAGCTTTCTTT. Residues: CASQAGVGNTEAFF. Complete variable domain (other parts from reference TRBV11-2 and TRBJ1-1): EAGVAQSPRYKIIEKRQSVAFWCNPISGHATLYWYQQILGQGPKLLIQFQNNGVVDDSQLPKDRFSAERLKGVDSTLKIQPAKLEDSAVYLCASQAGVGNTEAFFGQGTRLTVV.

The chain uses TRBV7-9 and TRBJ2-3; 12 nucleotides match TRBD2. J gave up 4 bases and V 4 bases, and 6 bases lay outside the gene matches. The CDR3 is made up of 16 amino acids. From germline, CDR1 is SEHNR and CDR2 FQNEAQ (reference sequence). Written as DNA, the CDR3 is TGTGCCAGCAGCTCGGTACTAGCGGGAGGCCCAGATACGCAGTATTTT. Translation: CASSSVLAGGPDTQYF.

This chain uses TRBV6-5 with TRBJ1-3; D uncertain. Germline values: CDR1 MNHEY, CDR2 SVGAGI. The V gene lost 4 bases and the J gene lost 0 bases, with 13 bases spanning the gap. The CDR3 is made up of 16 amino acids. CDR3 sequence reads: CASSSPGGFSGNTIYF. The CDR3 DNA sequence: TGTGCCAGCAGTTCGCCGGGAGGCTTCTCTGGAAACACCATATATTTT.

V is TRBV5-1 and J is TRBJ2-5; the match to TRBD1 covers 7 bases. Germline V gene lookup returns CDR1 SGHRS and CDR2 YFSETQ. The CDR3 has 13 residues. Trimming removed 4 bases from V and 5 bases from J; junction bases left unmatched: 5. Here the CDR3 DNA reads TGCGCCAGCAGCGCAAACAGGGGTGAGACCCAGTACTTC. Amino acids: CASSANRGETQYF.

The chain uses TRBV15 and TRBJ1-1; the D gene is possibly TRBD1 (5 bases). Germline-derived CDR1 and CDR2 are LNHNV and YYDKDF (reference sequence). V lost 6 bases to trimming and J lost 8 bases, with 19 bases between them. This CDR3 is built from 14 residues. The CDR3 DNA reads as TGTGCCACCAGGGGGGGGAGGGTCATTGGAGAAGCTTTCTTT. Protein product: CATRGGRVIGEAFF.

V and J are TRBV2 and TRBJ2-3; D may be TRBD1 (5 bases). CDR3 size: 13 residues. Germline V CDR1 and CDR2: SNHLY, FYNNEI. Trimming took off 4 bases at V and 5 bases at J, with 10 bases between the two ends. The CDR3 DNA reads TGTGCCAGCAGTGGAGACAGAGTAGATACGCAGTATTTT. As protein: CASSGDRVDTQYF.

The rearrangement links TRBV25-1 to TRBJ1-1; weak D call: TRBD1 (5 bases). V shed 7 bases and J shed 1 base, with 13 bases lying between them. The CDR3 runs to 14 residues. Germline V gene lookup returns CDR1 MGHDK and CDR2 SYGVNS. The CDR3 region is CASTADTSNTEAFF. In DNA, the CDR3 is TGTGCCAGCACCGCGGACACTTCGAACACTGAAGCTTTCTTT.